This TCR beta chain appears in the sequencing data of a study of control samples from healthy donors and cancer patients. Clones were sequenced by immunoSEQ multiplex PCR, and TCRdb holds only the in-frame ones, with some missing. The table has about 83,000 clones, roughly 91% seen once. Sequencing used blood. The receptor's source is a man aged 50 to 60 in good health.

The CDR3: CASSGLPGQGNGYTF. CDR3 sequence (DNA): TGTGCCAGTAGTGGACTTCCGGGACAGGGAAATGGCTACACCTTC. The chain is built from TRBV19 and TRBJ1-2; 9 bases line up with TRBD1. The CDR3 covers 15 residues. The V segment lost 5 bases and the J segment 6 bases; nucleotides outside the gene matches: 10. The germline V gene encodes CDR1 LNHDA and CDR2 SQIVND (reference sequence). The full variable domain, with the rest looked up from reference TRBV19 and TRBJ1-2, is DGGITQSPKYLFRKEGQNVTLSCEQNLNHDAMYWYRQDPGQGLRLIYYSQIVNDFQKGDIAEGYSVSREKKESFPLTVTSAQKNPTAFYLCASSGLPGQGNGYTFGSGTRLTVV.